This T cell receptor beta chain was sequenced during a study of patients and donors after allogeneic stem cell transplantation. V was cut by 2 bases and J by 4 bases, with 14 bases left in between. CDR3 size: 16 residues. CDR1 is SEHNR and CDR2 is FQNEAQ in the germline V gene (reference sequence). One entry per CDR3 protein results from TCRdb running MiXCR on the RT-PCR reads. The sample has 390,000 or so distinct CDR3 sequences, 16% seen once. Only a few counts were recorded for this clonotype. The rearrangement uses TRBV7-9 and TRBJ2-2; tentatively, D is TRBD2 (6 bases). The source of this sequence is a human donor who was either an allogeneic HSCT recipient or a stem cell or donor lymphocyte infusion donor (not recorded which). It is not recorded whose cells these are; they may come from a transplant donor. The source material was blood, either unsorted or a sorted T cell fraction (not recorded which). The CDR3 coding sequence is TGTGCCAGCAGCTTAAGTGCGGCGGGACCCACCGGGGAGCTGTTTTTT. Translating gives CASSLSAAGPTGELFF.